This T cell receptor (beta chain) comes out of a study of CD4 T cells in relation to SARS-CoV-2 and coronaviruses. Study results and caveats: Samples before the pandemic and after infection were not matched within any donor.

CD4+ T cells from unexposed donors were obtained before the COVID-19 pandemic (2011-2018). Germline V lookup: CDR1 SQVTM, CDR2 ANQGSEA. CDR3 length: 15 residues. J lost 2 bases, V lost 5 bases, and 3 bases had no gene match. Naive and memory CD4+ T cell DNA was deep-sequenced without culture. Clones were read by immunoSEQ multiplex PCR, and TCRdb kept only the in-frame ones, dropping some. In the table there are about 68,000 clones, approximately 95% of which are singletons. On this clone itself: Its antigen is unknown.

Input material: naive CD4+ T cells from PBMCs. The sample's subset: naive CD4+ T cells isolated by negative enrichment. V and J are TRBV29-1 and TRBJ2-6, with 10 bases lining up with TRBD1. This clonotype originated in a human donor in good health. CDR3 amino acids: CSVQDRGTGANVLTF. The CDR3, as DNA: TGCAGCGTTCAGGACAGGGGGACTGGGGCCAACGTCCTGACTTTC.